This TCR beta chain derives from a study of identical twins. In regard to this clonotype: Its antigen remains unidentified.

Every one of the donors was a healthy Caucasian. Overall study results and limits: Potential partial confounding of zero-insertion analyses by invariant MAIT and iNKT cells was noted.

TCRdb passed the 5' RACE reads through MiXCR, listing each CDR3 protein once. The repertoire includes approximately 490,000 distinct CDR3 sequences, around 20% of them detected once, and approximately 0.52% sits in the top ten. Trimming cost V 5 bases and J 5 bases; bases outside gene matches: 14. Germline CDR1 SGHVS, CDR2 FQNEAQ. The length of the CDR3 is 17 residues. These same records also appear under a second study, on yellow fever vaccine responses in identical twins.

Specimen: CD4+ T cells sorted from blood. The chain joins TRBV7-8 to TRBJ2-5; TRBD2 matches 10 bases. The TCR sequence derives from a woman aged 18-30 years in good health. This CDR3 reads CASSPGSGGHDRETQYF. In DNA form, the CDR3 reads TGTGCCAGCAGCCCCGGTAGCGGGGGGCACGACAGGGAGACCCAGTACTTC.